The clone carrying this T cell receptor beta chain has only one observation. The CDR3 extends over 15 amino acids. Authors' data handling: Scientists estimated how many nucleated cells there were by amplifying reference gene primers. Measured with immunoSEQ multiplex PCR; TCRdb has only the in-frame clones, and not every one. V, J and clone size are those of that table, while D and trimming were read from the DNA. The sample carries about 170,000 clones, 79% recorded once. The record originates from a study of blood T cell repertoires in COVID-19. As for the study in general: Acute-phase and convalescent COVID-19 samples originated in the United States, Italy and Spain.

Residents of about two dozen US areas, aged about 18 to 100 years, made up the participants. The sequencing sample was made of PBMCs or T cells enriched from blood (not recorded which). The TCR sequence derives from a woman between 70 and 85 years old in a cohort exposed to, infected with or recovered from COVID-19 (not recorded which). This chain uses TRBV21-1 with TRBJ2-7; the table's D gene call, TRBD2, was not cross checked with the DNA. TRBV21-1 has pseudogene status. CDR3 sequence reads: CASSKRGPPGGEQYF. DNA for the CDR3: TGTGCCAGCAGCAAAAGGGGCCCTCCGGGAGGTGAGCAGTACTTC.